Listed here are 24 T cell receptor beta chains from one sample, sequenced in a study of shared clonotypes between healthy human individuals. Profiled with immunoSEQ multiplex PCR; TCRdb holds only in-frame clones, not every one. The sample includes approximately 640,000 clones, approximately 75% of them seen just once. What was sequenced was memory CD4+ T cells sorted from blood. Subset described: CD45RA-negative fraction. The receptor source for this set is a woman aged 30 to 39 in good health.

This clone was picked up many times. The chain links TRBV5-1 to TRBJ1-4; no clear D gene. The V and J ends lost 3 bases and 5 bases respectively, with 11 bases between them. In germline, CDR1 is SGHRS, CDR2 YFSETQ. This CDR3 has 14 residues. CDR3 protein: CASSSDGINEKLFF. The DNA of the CDR3 is TGCGCCAGCAGCTCGGACGGAATAAATGAAAAACTGTTTTTT.

The chain uses TRBV28 and TRBJ1-1, with D possibly TRBD1 on 5 matching bases. Trimming removed 4 bases from V and 11 bases from J, with 14 bases in between. The CDR3 contains 12 residues. Germline V CDR1 and CDR2: MDHEN, SYDVKM. The CDR3 reads CASSSRFGGAFF. CDR3 sequence (DNA): TGTGCCAGCAGTTCCAGGTTCGGGGGGGCTTTCTTT.

The chain has TRBV6-1 and TRBJ2-3, with 11 bases lining up with TRBD2. The CDR3 runs to 15 residues. Looked up from germline, CDR1 is MNHNS and CDR2 is SASEGT. The junction had 4 bases not matched to a gene; V was cut back by 5 bases and J by 3 bases. The CDR3 region has the DNA TGTGCCAGCAGTTCACTAGCGGGAGTAACAGATACGCAGTATTTT. It specifies CASSSLAGVTDTQYF.

This rearrangement joins TRBV30 to TRBJ2-2; D unresolved. The CDR3 is 14 amino acids. Trimming shortened V by 2 bases and J by 1 base, and 8 bases separated the two germline ends. CDR1 and CDR2 (germline): GTSNPN, SVGIG (reference sequence). The DNA of the CDR3 is TGTGCCTGGAGTTGGCAGCAGAACACCGGGGAGCTGTTTTTT. Its translation is CAWSWQQNTGELFF. Full variable domain (rest looked up from reference TRBV30 and TRBJ2-2): SQTIHQWPATLVQPVGSPLSLECTVEGTSNPNLYWYRQAAGRGLQLLFYSVGIGQISSEVPQNLSASRPQDRQFILSSKKLLLSDSGFYLCAWSWQQNTGELFFGEGSRLTVL.

The chain combines TRBV5-1 with TRBJ2-1; 8 bases fit TRBD2. Germline values: CDR1 SGHRS, CDR2 YFSETQ. The CDR3 has 16 residues. Trimming removed 0 bases from V and 6 bases from J; junction bases left unmatched: 8. CDR3 residues: CASSLAGGAIPNEQFF. Here the CDR3 DNA reads TGCGCCAGCAGCTTGGCCGGGGGGGCTATCCCCAATGAGCAGTTCTTC.

This clone has more than one count but fewer than ten. This sequence joins TRBV7-2 and TRBJ2-1; 7 bases fit TRBD2. The germline gives CDR1 SGHTA, CDR2 FQGNSA. This CDR3 is 15 amino acids long. J gave up 2 bases and V 3 bases, and 4 bases lay outside the gene matches. Written as DNA, the CDR3 is TGTGCCAGCAGCTTTGCAGCGGGAACCTACAATGAGCAGTTCTTC. Translation: CASSFAAGTYNEQFF.

In its sample, this clone was seen once. The chain is built from TRBV2 and TRBJ1-2, with D maybe TRBD1 (6 bases). Trimming cost V 3 bases and J 3 bases, with 8 bases left between them. This CDR3 region has 13 residues. Germline V CDR1 and CDR2: SNHLY, FYNNEI. CDR3 in amino acids: CASSESGDYGYTF. CDR3 nucleotide sequence: TGTGCCAGCAGTGAGTCAGGGGACTATGGCTACACCTTC.

This clone was seen only once. Different DNA sequences within this sample yield the same CDR3. The chain has TRBV7-9 and TRBJ2-5; no clear D gene. The CDR3 sequence is 13 residues long. CDR1 is SEHNR and CDR2 is FQNEAQ in the germline V gene (reference sequence). Trimming cost V 3 bases and J 1 base, with 6 bases left between them. This CDR3 is CASSLVSQETQYF. The CDR3 DNA is TGTGCCAGCAGCTTGGTTTCCCAAGAGACCCAGTACTTC.

The CDR3 coding sequence is TGTGCCAGCAGTTACAGGCCGAACACCGGGGAGCTGTTTTTT. Its protein product is CASSYRPNTGELFF. The V and J genes are TRBV6-6 and TRBJ2-2; D uncertain. CDR1 is MNHNY and CDR2 is SVGAGI in the germline V gene (reference sequence). The CDR3 runs 14 residues. V lost 2 bases and J lost 0, with 4 bases in between.

The genes are TRBV7-2 and TRBJ1-5; TRBD1 aligns across 7 bases. The germline gives CDR1 SGHTA, CDR2 FQGNSA. The CDR3 spans 15 residues. Trimming took 5 bases from V and 6 from J; bases not matched to a gene: 10. CDR3 sequence: CASSPKTGSGQPQHF. The CDR3 DNA reads as TGTGCCAGCAGCCCCAAGACAGGGAGTGGTCAGCCCCAGCATTTT. Based on the CDR3 plus reference TRBV7-2 and TRBJ1-5, the full variable domain is GAGVSQSPSNKVTEKGKDVELRCDPISGHTALYWYRQSLGQGLEFLIYFQGNSAPDKSGLPSDRFSAERTGGSVSTLTIQRTQQEDSAVYLCASSPKTGSGQPQHFGDGTRLSIL.

The V gene is TRBV25-1, the J gene TRBJ1-2; D not resolved. CDR1 and CDR2 from the germline V gene are MGHDK and SYGVNS. The CDR3 runs to 12 residues. V gave up 8 bases and J gave up 8 bases, with 15 bases separating them. The CDR3 nucleotides are TGTGCCAGCCCCACGGGGTTTAGGGGCTACACCTTC. Translation: CASPTGFRGYTF.

Comment on this clone: A far larger clone lies a single base away; this is likely a read error. The chain has TRBV27 and TRBJ1-5, with D possibly matching TRBD1 (5 bases). Trimming pared 5 bases from V and 9 bases from J, leaving 17 bases between. Germline CDR1 is MNHEY and CDR2 is SMNVEV (reference sequence). There are 14 residues in the CDR3. CDR3 loop: CASSLGHHSRPQHF. In DNA form, the CDR3 reads TGTGCCAGCAGTCTAGGACATCACAGTCGGCCCCAGCATTTT.

The genes are TRBV20-1 and TRBJ2-1; D may be TRBD2 (6 bases). Trimming pared 6 bases from V and 10 bases from J, leaving 13 bases between. The CDR3 is made up of 11 amino acids. Germline V CDR1 and CDR2: DFQATT, SNEGSKA (reference sequence). CDR3 region: CSAPDYTEQFF. CDR3 bases: TGCAGTGCACCGGACTATACGGAGCAGTTCTTC.

The genes are TRBV28 and TRBJ1-5, with a weak D call TRBD1 (5 bases). Trimming shortened V by 6 bases and J by 11 bases, and 26 bases separated the two germline ends. The CDR3 is 16 residues long. Germline CDR1 is MDHEN and CDR2 is SYDVKM. CDR3 residues: CASSLQLDNPNSAQHF. The CDR3 region has the DNA TGTGCCAGCAGCCTACAATTGGACAATCCTAACTCGGCCCAGCATTTT.

The chain's CDR3 is CASSSPGTSSTGELFF. CDR3 sequence (DNA): TGTGCCAGCAGTTCACCAGGGACTAGCAGCACCGGGGAGCTGTTTTTT. The chain links TRBV6-6 to TRBJ2-2, with TRBD2 identical over 9 bases. With V trimmed by 4 bases and J by 4 bases, 7 bases remained unmatched. Per the germline V gene, CDR1 is MNHNY and CDR2 is SVGAGI (reference sequence). This CDR3 comprises 16 residues.

The CDR3: CASRDGQGVAENTGELFF. CDR3 nucleotide sequence: TGCGCCAGCAGAGACGGCCAAGGGGTAGCGGAGAACACCGGGGAGCTGTTTTTT. The chain has TRBV10-1 and TRBJ2-2; the D gene is possibly TRBD2 (6 bases). V lost 6 bases to trimming and J lost 1 base, with 21 bases between them. The CDR3 has 18 amino acids. CDR1 and CDR2 from the germline V gene are WNHNN and SYGVQD (reference sequence).

As concerns this clone: The same CDR3 can be traced to other DNA sequences in this sample. J is TRBJ2-1 and V is TRBV18; the match to TRBD2 covers 10 bases. V trimming: 3 bases; J trimming: 3 bases; junction bases outside the gene matches: 2. The germline CDR1 and CDR2 sequences are KGHSH and LQKENI. This CDR3 is built from 15 residues. The CDR3 loop reads CASSPGLADYNEQFF. CDR3 nucleotides: TGTGCCAGCTCACCCGGACTAGCGGACTACAATGAGCAGTTCTTC.

The chain employs TRBV7-2 and TRBJ1-3, with 10 bases identical to TRBD1. The CDR3 extends over 15 amino acids. Germline lookup yields CDR1 SGHTA and CDR2 FQGNSA. Germline trimming cut 4 bases from V and 6 bases from J; bases unmatched to any gene: 6. The CDR3 region is CASSYRDRGLNTIYF. CDR3 nucleotide sequence: TGTGCCAGCAGCTACCGGGACAGGGGACTAAACACCATATATTTT.

The chain recombines TRBV6-1 with TRBJ1-2; a possible D gene is TRBD1 (5 bases). V was shortened by 5 bases and J by 4 bases, with 14 bases between the two germline ends. Germline V gives CDR1 MNHNS, CDR2 SASEGT. The CDR3 is 14 amino acids. The CDR3 here is CASSRGARTYGYTF. The CDR3 nucleotides are TGTGCCAGCAGTCGCGGGGCCAGAACCTATGGCTACACCTTC.

The chain carries TRBV27 and TRBJ2-3; maybe TRBD1 (5 bases). This CDR3 has 17 amino acids. V gave up 5 bases and J gave up 2 bases, with 20 bases separating them. From germline, CDR1 is MNHEY and CDR2 SMNVEV (reference sequence). CDR3 amino acids: CASSTLTVKKDTDTQYF. Here the CDR3 DNA reads TGTGCCAGCAGTACATTGACAGTAAAAAAAGACACAGATACGCAGTATTTT.

This clone was counted a few times. This chain uses TRBV7-9 with TRBJ2-2, with 9 bases identical to TRBD2. Trimming cost V 10 bases and J 4 bases; bases outside gene matches: 10. Germline-derived CDR1 and CDR2 are SEHNR and FQNEAQ (reference sequence). The CDR3 runs 15 residues. Here the CDR3 DNA reads TGTGCCACCCTCAAGCGGGAGGATACCACCGGGGAGCTGTTTTTT. Amino acids: CATLKREDTTGELFF.

The chain combines TRBV5-6 with TRBJ2-6, with D possibly being TRBD1 or TRBD2 (5 bases each). V was cut by 5 bases and J by 0 bases, with 9 bases left in between. This CDR3 is 15 amino acids long. CDR1 is SGHDT and CDR2 is YYEEEE in the germline V gene. As DNA, the CDR3 is TGTGCCAGCAGGAGGGGCGGCTCTGGGGCCAACGTCCTGACTTTC. Protein sequence: CASRRGGSGANVLTF.

A single count supports this clone. This chain connects TRBV19 to TRBJ2-3; D is ambiguous. In germline, CDR1 is LNHDA, CDR2 SQIVND (reference sequence). V shed 10 bases and J shed 1 base, with 18 bases lying between them. CDR3 length: 15 residues. CDR3: CATRIDGIRTDTQYF. The CDR3 nucleotides are TGTGCCACGCGTATAGATGGAATTCGCACAGATACGCAGTATTTT.

This chain joins TRBV29-1 and TRBJ2-7; 10 nucleotides match TRBD1. V shed 4 bases and J 7 bases; nucleotides not matched to a gene: 4. The CDR3 has 12 residues. CDR1 and CDR2 from the germline V gene are SQVTM and ANQGSEA. The CDR3 here is CSVADRGREQYF. The CDR3, as DNA: TGCAGCGTTGCAGACAGGGGGCGGGAGCAGTACTTC.